This T cell receptor beta chain appears in the sequencing data of a study of Graves' ophthalmopathy and Graves' hyperthyroidism. In this cohort, patients with other autoimmune diseases, uncontrolled infections, pregnancy or lactation were excluded. Trimming removed 5 bases from V and 5 bases from J, with 7 bases in between. The CDR3 consists of 13 residues. CDR1 is MNHNS and CDR2 is SASEGT in the germline V gene. Beta-chain TCR CDR3 regions were amplified from RNA transcripts. The first round was an RT-PCR with HTBI primers, and the second round was a multiplex PCR. MiXCR, applied by TCRdb to the multiplex PCR reads, yields one record per CDR3 protein. The table includes 400,000 to 450,000 distinct CDR3 sequences, around a fifth detected once.

The clonotype comes from a woman younger than 35 with stable Graves' hyperthyroidism. Material for sequencing was peripheral blood. The rearrangement links TRBV6-1 to TRBJ1-6; no clear D. The CDR3 reads CASSSGNNSPLHF. The CDR3 nucleotides are TGTGCCAGCAGTTCGGGAAATAATTCACCCCTCCACTTT.